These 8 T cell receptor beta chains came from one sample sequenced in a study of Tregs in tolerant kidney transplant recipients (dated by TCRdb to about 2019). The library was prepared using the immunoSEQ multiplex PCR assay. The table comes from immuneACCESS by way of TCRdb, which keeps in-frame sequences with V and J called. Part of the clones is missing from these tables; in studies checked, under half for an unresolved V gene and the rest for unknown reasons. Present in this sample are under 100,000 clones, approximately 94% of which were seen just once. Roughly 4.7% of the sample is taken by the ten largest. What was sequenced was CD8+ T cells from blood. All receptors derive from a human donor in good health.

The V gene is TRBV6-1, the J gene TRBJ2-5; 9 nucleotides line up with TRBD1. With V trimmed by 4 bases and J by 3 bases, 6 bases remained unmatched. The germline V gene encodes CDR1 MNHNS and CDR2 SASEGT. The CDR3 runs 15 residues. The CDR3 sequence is CASSVNRGRKETQYF. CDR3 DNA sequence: TGTGCCAGCAGTGTCAACAGGGGGCGTAAAGAGACCCAGTACTTC.

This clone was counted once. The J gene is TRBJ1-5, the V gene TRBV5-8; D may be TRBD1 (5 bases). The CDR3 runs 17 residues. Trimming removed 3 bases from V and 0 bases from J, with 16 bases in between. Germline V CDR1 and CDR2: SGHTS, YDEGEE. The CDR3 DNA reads TGTGCCAGCAGCTCTGGCAGGGCGATTTATAGCAATCAGCCCCAGCATTTT. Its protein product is CASSSGRAIYSNQPQHF.

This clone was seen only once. The CDR3 here is CASSHGPGTGAKNIQYF. The CDR3 nucleotides read TGTGCCAGCAGCCACGGGCCGGGTACCGGGGCCAAAAACATTCAGTACTTC. The chain recombines TRBV27 with TRBJ2-4; D is unresolved. The CDR3 spans 17 residues. V lost 6 bases, J lost 1 base, and 19 bases lay in between. Germline values: CDR1 MNHEY, CDR2 SMNVEV (reference sequence).

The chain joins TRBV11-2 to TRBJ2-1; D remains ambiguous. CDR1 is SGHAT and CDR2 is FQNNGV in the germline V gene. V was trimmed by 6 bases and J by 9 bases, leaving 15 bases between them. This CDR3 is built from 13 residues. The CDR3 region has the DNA TGTGCCAGCAGGGCTAGTGGGTCGGTTGAGCAGTTCTTC. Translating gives CASRASGSVEQFF.

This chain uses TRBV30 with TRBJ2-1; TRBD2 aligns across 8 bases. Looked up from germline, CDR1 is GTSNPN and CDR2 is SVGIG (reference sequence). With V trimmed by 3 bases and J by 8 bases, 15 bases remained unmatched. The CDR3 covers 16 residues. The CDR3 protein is CAWRVPPGGLPDEQFF. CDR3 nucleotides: TGTGCCTGGAGAGTTCCCCCGGGAGGGTTGCCTGATGAGCAGTTCTTC. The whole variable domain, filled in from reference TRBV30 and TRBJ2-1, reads SQTIHQWPATLVQPVGSPLSLECTVEGTSNPNLYWYRQAAGRGLQLLFYSVGIGQISSEVPQNLSASRPQDRQFILSSKKLLLSDSGFYLCAWRVPPGGLPDEQFFGPGTRLTVL.

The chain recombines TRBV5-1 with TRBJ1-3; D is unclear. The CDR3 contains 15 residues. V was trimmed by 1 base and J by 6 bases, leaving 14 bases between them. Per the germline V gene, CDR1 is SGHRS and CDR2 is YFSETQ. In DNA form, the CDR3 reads TGCGCCAGCAGCTTGCCCCTACAGACCGAAAACACCATATATTTT. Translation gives CASSLPLQTENTIYF.

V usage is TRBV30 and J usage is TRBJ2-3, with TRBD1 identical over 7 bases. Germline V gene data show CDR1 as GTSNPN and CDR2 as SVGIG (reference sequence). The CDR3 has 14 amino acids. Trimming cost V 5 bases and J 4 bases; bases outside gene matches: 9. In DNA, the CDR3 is TGTGCCTGGGCACTACAGGGGTACGCAGATACGCAGTATTTT. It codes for CAWALQGYADTQYF.

The CDR3 nucleotides read TGTGCCAGCAGCTCCGGACAGGGTGGTGGAAACACCATATATTTT. Translating it yields CASSSGQGGGNTIYF. The J gene is TRBJ1-3, the V gene TRBV5-4; 8 bases map to TRBD1. Trimming removed 3 bases from V and 3 bases from J; junction bases left unmatched: 5. The CDR3 is made up of 15 amino acids. Germline V gene lookup returns CDR1 SGHNT and CDR2 YYREEE (reference sequence).